The 11 T cell receptor beta chains in this list originate from one sample, sequenced in a study of blood T cell repertoires in COVID-19 (dated by TCRdb to 2019 to 2021). Receptors were amplified or captured by the immunoSEQ multiplex PCR assay. TCRdb stores this immuneACCESS table with in-frame sequences only. Part of the clones is absent; in the studies checked, under half of the shortfall reflects unresolved V genes, and no reason is known for the rest. The sample table contains approximately 280,000 clones; only one count was recorded for around 92% of them. The ten top clones hold 1.9% of the sample. Material for sequencing was PBMCs or T cells enriched from blood (not recorded which). The receptor set was obtained from a woman aged 60 to 75 who had recovered from COVID-19.

The chain has TRBV20-1 and TRBJ1-2; D call uncertain. The CDR3 sequence is 11 residues long. The germline V gene encodes CDR1 DFQATT and CDR2 SNEGSKA (reference sequence). The V end was cut by 0 bases, the J end by 6 bases, with 5 bases between. In nucleotides, the CDR3 is TGCAGTGCTAGAGATTCCGATGGCTACACCTTC. It is translated as CSARDSDGYTF.

The chain employs TRBV10-3 and TRBJ1-4; the match to TRBD1 covers 9 bases. J was trimmed by 7 bases and V by 3 bases; bases with no gene match: 15. The CDR3 loop spans 18 amino acids. Germline V CDR1 and CDR2: ENHRY, SYGVKD. The CDR3 nucleotides read TGTGCCATCAGTGAATGGGAGGGGGCCGGACAGGGGACTGAAAAACTGTTTTTT. This gives the protein CAISEWEGAGQGTEKLFF.

The genes are TRBV2 and TRBJ2-6; 8 bases map to TRBD1. The V gene end was trimmed by 9 bases and the J gene end by 1 base; junction bases not matched to a gene: 17. CDR3 length: 19 residues. Germline values: CDR1 SNHLY, CDR2 FYNNEI. The CDR3 sequence: CARWGKTGTGNSGANVLTF. The CDR3 region has the DNA TGTGCCAGATGGGGAAAGACCGGGACAGGCAATTCTGGGGCCAACGTCCTGACTTTC.

This sequence joins TRBV2 and TRBJ2-7; 7 nucleotides align to TRBD2. Trimming took 11 bases from V and 1 from J; bases not matched to a gene: 8. The CDR3 sequence is 13 residues long. The germline V gene encodes CDR1 SNHLY and CDR2 FYNNEI. The CDR3: CAQRGSHSYEQYF. The DNA of the CDR3 is TGTGCCCAGCGGGGTTCCCATTCCTACGAGCAGTACTTC.

This clone was seen a few times. The chain links TRBV5-1 to TRBJ2-7; 9 nucleotides match TRBD1. The V gene's germline CDR1 is SGHRS and CDR2 YFSETQ. The V gene end was trimmed by 3 bases and the J gene end by 2 bases; junction bases not matched to a gene: 3. There are 14 residues in the CDR3. CDR3 loop: CASSWGQGAYEQYF. CDR3 DNA sequence: TGCGCCAGCAGCTGGGGACAGGGCGCCTACGAGCAGTACTTC. The complete variable domain, with remaining parts taken from reference TRBV5-1 and TRBJ2-7, reads KAGVTQTPRYLIKTRGQQVTLSCSPISGHRSVSWYQQTPGQGLQFLFEYFSETQRNKGNFPGRFSGRQFSNSRSEMNVSTLELGDSALYLCASSWGQGAYEQYFGPGTRLTVT.

This rearrangement joins TRBV4-1 to TRBJ2-7; D uncertain. Deletions cut 3 bases from V and 9 bases from J, with 15 bases between. From germline, CDR1 is MGHRA and CDR2 YSYEKL. The CDR3 contains 13 residues. The CDR3 DNA follows: TGCGCCAGCAGCCAGCTGCTAATTCCCCGGCAGTACTTC. Translated, it gives CASSQLLIPRQYF.

In its sample, this clone was seen once. The CDR3 nucleotides read TGTGCCAGCAGTTCCCGGTCCTACAATGAGCAGTTCTTC. It is translated as CASSSRSYNEQFF. The chain combines TRBV27 with TRBJ2-1, with D unclear. CDR1 MNHEY and CDR2 SMNVEV come from the germline V gene (reference sequence). CDR3 size: 13 residues. V was trimmed by 4 bases and J by 1 base, leaving 5 bases between them.

This clone occurred once. The CDR3 DNA is TGTGCCAGCAGAACCGGGACAGGGCCGTCCCTTCACCTGTATGGCTACACCTTC. It codes for CASRTGTGPSLHLYGYTF. The gene calls are TRBV6-4 and TRBJ1-2; 9 bases line up with TRBD1. Trimming removed 6 bases from V and 5 bases from J; junction bases left unmatched: 19. CDR3 length equals 18 residues. Germline values: CDR1 MRHNA, CDR2 SNTAGT.

The chain links TRBV11-2 to TRBJ2-4; tentative D call: TRBD1 (6 bases). CDR1 and CDR2 (germline): SGHAT, FQNNGV. The V and J ends lost 3 bases and 7 bases respectively, with 16 bases between them. The CDR3 spans 15 residues. The CDR3 DNA follows: TGTGCCAGCAGCTTCACACAGGGTGGTGGGAACATTCAGTACTTC. Translated, it gives CASSFTQGGGNIQYF.

This chain uses TRBV18 with TRBJ2-1; 10 positions match TRBD1. J lost 8 bases, V lost 3 bases, and 16 bases had no gene match. The CDR3 contains 18 residues. Germline V CDR1 and CDR2: KGHSH, LQKENI. The CDR3 DNA is TGTGCCAGCTCACCGGTTGCACTACCGGGACAGGGGAGGGATGAGCAGTTCTTC. Its translation is CASSPVALPGQGRDEQFF.

The chain recombines TRBV18 with TRBJ1-4; D gene uncertain. This CDR3 region has 13 residues. Trimming took off 3 bases at V and 8 bases at J, with 10 bases between the two ends. CDR1 and CDR2 (germline): KGHSH, LQKENI. The CDR3 is CASSPTPGEKLFF. The CDR3, as DNA: TGTGCCAGCTCACCCACGCCGGGAGAAAAACTGTTTTTT.